This record looks at one T cell receptor (beta chain) sequence and its context. Its specificity is unknown. Primers: 60 Vbeta forward and 13 Jbeta reverse. TCRdb's table, derived via immunoSEQ multiplex PCR, lists solely in-frame clones and lacks some. The sample contains around 97,000 clones, less than 9.5% of which appear only once. These data come from a study of cytomegalovirus exposure and HLA in healthy donors. Points from the study as a whole: Further analysis, carried out later, found HLA-associated TCR beta chains more clonally expanded than equally common other chains. Exclusion as indistinguishable affected some V segments, including TRBV6-2 and TRBV6-3. TCR beta sequences reportedly predicted the HLA-A and HLA-B alleles of most subjects accurately. TCR association rates varied by HLA locus in a later analysis, with DRB1 highest and HLA-C lowest.

This CDR3 is 15 amino acids long. Germline loops: CDR1 SGHAT, CDR2 FQNNGV. V was shortened by 0 bases and J by 2 bases, with 10 bases between the two germline ends. The chain couples TRBV11-2 to TRBJ1-1; tentatively, D is TRBD1 (5 bases). This TCR was sampled from a man aged 45-60 years in good health and CMV-seropositive. The sequenced material came from PBMCs. CDR3 loop: CASSLDIGGNTEAFF. DNA of the CDR3: TGTGCCAGCAGCTTAGATATCGGGGGTAACACTGAAGCTTTCTTT.